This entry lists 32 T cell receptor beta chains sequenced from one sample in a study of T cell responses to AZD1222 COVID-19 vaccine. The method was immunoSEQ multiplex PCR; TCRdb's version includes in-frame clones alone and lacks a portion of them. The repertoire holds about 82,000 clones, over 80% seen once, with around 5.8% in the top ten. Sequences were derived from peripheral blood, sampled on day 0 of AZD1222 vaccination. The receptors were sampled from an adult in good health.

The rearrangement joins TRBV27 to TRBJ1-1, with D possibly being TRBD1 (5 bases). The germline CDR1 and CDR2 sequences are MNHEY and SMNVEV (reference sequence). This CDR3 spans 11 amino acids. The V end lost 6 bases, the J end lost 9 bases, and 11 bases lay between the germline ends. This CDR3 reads CASSSEGQAFF. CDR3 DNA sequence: TGTGCCAGCAGCTCGGAGGGGCAAGCTTTCTTT.

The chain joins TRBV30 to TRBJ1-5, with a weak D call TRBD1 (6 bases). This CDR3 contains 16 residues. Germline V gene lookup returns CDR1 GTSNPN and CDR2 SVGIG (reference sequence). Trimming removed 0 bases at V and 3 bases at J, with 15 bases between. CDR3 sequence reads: CAWSVLKGGPNQPQHF. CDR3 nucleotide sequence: TGTGCCTGGAGTGTACTCAAAGGGGGACCCAATCAGCCCCAGCATTTT.

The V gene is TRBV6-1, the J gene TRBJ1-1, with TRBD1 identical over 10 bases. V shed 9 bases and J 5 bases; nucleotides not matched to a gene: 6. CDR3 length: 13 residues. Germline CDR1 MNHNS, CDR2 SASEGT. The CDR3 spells CASDRGRRTEAFF. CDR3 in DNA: TGTGCCAGTGACAGGGGGCGGAGGACTGAAGCTTTCTTT.

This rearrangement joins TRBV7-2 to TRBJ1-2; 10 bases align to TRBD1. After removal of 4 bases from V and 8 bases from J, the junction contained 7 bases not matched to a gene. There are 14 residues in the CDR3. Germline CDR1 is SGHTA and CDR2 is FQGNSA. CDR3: CASSSRQGAGGYTF. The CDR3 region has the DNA TGTGCCAGCAGCTCCCGACAGGGGGCGGGGGGCTACACCTTC.

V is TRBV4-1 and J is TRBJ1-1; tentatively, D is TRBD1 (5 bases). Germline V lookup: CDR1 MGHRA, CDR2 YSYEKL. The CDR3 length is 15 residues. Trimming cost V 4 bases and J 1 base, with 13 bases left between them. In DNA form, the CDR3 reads TGCGCCAGCAGCCCACGGGGCGAGACGAACACTGAAGCTTTCTTT. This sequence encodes CASSPRGETNTEAFF.

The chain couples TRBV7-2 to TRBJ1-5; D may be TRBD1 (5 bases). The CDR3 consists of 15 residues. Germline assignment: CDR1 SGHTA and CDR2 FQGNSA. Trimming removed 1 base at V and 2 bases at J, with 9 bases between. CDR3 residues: CASSLVGGGNQPQHF. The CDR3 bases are TGTGCCAGCAGCTTAGTGGGGGGTGGCAATCAGCCCCAGCATTTT.

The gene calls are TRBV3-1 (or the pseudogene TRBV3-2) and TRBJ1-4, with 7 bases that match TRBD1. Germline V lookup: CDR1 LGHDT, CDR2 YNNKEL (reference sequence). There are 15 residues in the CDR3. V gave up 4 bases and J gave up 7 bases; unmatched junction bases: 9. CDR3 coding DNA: TGTGCCAGCAGCCCACTGACAGGGAAAGGTGAAAAACTGTTTTTT. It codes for CASSPLTGKGEKLFF.

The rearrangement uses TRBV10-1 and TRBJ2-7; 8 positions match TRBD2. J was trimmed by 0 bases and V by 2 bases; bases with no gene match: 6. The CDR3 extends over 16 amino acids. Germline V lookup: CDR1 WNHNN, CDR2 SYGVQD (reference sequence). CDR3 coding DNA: TGCGCCAGCAGTGAGCAGCGGGGGCCTAGCTCCTACGAGCAGTACTTC. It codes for CASSEQRGPSSYEQYF.

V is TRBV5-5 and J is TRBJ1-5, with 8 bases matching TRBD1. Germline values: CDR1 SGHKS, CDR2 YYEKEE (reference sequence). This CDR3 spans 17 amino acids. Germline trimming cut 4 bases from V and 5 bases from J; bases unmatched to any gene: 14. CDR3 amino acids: CASSRGPDRGVHQPQHF. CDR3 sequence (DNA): TGTGCCAGCAGCAGAGGCCCCGACAGGGGAGTGCATCAGCCCCAGCATTTT.

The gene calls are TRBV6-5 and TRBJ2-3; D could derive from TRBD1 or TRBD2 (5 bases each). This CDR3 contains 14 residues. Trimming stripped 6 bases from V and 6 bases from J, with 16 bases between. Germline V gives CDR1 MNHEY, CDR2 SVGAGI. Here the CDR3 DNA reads TGTGCCAGCAGACGGGACCTAAGAGAGGATACGCAGTATTTT. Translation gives CASRRDLREDTQYF.

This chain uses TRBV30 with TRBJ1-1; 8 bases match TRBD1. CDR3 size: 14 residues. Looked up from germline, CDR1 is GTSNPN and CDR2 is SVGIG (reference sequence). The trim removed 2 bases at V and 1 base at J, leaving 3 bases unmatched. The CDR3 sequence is CAWSTGTGNTEAFF. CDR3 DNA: TGTGCCTGGAGTACGGGGACAGGGAACACTGAAGCTTTCTTT.

The CDR3 sequence is CASGLVQGQGYEQYF. CDR3 nucleotides: TGTGCTAGTGGTTTGGTACAAGGACAGGGCTACGAGCAGTACTTC. The chain has TRBV12-5 and TRBJ2-7; 8 nucleotides line up with TRBD1. V shed 0 bases, J shed 3 bases, and the junction held 4 bases outside the gene matches. The germline V gene has CDR1 LGHNT and CDR2 FRNRAP. The CDR3 has 15 residues.

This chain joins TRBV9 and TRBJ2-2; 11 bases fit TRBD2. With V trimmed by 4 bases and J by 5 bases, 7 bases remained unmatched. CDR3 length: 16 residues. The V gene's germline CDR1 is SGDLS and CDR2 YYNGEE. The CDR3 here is CASSFTTSGATGELFF. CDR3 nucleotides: TGTGCCAGCAGCTTTACGACTAGCGGGGCTACCGGGGAGCTGTTTTTT.

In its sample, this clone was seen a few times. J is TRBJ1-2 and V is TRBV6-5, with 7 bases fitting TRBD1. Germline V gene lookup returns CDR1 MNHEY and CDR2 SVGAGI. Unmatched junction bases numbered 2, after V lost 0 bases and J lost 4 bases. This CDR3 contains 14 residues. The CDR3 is CASSYSGTVYGYTF. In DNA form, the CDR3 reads TGTGCCAGCAGTTACTCCGGGACAGTCTATGGCTACACCTTC.

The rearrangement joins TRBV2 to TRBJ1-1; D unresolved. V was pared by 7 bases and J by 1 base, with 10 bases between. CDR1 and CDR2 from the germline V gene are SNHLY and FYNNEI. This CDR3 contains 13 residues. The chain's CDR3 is CASKGSPNTEAFF. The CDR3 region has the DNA TGTGCCAGCAAGGGCAGCCCGAACACTGAAGCTTTCTTT. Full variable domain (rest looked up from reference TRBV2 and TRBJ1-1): EPEVTQTPSHQVTQMGQEVILRCVPISNHLYFYWYRQILGQKVEFLVSFYNNEISEKSEIFDDQFSVERPDGSNFTLKIRSTKLEDSAMYFCASKGSPNTEAFFGQGTRLTVV.

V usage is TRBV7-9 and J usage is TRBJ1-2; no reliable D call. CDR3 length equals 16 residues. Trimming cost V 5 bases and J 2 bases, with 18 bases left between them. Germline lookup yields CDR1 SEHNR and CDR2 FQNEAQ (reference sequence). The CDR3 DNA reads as TGTGCCAGCAGCCCTCGAAGCCCGGATCCAAACTATGGCTACACCTTC. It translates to CASSPRSPDPNYGYTF.

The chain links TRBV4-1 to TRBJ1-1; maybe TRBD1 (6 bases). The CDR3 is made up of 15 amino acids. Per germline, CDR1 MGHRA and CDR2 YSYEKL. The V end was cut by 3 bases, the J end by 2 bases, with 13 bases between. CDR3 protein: CASSQGGTANTEAFF. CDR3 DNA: TGCGCCAGCAGCCAGGGGGGCACGGCCAACACTGAAGCTTTCTTT.

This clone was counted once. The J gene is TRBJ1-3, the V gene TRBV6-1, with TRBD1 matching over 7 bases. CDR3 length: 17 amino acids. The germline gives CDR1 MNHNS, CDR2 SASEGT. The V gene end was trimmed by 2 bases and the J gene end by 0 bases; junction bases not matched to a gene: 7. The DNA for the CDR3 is TGTGCCAGCAGTGAAATGGAGGCAGGGGGCTCTGGAAACACCATATATTTT. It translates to CASSEMEAGGSGNTIYF.

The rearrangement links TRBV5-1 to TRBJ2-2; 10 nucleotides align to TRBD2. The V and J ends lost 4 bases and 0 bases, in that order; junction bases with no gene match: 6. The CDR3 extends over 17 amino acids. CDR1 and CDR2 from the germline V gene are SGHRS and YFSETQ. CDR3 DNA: TGCGCCAGCAGCCGGCTAGCGGGGGTCGCGAACACCGGGGAGCTGTTTTTT. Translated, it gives CASSRLAGVANTGELFF. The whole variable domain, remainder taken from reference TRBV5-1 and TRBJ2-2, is KAGVTQTPRYLIKTRGQQVTLSCSPISGHRSVSWYQQTPGQGLQFLFEYFSETQRNKGNFPGRFSGRQFSNSRSEMNVSTLELGDSALYLCASSRLAGVANTGELFFGEGSRLTVL.

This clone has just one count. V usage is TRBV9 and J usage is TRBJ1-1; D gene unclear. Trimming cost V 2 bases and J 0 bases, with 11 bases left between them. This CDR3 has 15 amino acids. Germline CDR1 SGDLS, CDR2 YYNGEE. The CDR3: CASSVGSSMNTEAFF. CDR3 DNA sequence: TGTGCCAGCAGCGTCGGGTCGTCAATGAACACTGAAGCTTTCTTT. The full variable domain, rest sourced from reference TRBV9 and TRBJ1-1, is DSGVTQTPKHLITATGQRVTLRCSPRSGDLSVYWYQQSLDQGLQFLIQYYNGEERAKGNILERFSAQQFPDLHSELNLSSLELGDSALYFCASSVGSSMNTEAFFGQGTRLTVV.

The CDR3 nucleotides are TGTGCCAGTGAGTCGTTGGAGGACCTTAATGAAAAACTGTTTTTT. Its protein is CASESLEDLNEKLFF. The chain combines TRBV19 with TRBJ1-4; D gene uncertain. The CDR3 length is 15 residues. The germline CDR1 and CDR2 sequences are LNHDA and SQIVND (reference sequence). Trimming removed 8 bases at V and 4 bases at J, with 17 bases between.

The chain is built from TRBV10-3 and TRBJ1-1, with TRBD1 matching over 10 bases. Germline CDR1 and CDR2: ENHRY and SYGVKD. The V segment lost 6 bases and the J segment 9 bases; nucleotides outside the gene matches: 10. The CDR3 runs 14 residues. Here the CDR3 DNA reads TGTGCCATCAGGGAACCGGGACAGGGGACCCAAGCTTTCTTT. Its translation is CAIREPGQGTQAFF.

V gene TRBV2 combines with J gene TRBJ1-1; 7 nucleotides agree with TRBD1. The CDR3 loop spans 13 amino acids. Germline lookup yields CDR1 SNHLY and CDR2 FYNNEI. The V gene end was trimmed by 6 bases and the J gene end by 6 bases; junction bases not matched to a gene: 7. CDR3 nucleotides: TGTGCCAGCAGGAGACAGGGCGTCTCTGAAGCTTTCTTT. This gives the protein CASRRQGVSEAFF.

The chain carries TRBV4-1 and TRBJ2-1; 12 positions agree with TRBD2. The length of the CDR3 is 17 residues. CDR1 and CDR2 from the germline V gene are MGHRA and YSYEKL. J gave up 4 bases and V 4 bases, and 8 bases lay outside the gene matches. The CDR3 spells CASSRTSGTLLYNEQFF. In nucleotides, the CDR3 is TGCGCCAGCAGCCGGACTAGCGGGACCCTACTTTACAATGAGCAGTTCTTC.

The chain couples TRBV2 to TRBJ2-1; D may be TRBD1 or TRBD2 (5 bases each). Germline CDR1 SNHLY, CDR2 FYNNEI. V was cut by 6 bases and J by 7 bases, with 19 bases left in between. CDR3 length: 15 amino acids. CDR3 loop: CASRPGTQVRNEQFF. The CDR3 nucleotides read TGTGCCAGCAGACCCGGGACCCAGGTGCGTAATGAGCAGTTCTTC.

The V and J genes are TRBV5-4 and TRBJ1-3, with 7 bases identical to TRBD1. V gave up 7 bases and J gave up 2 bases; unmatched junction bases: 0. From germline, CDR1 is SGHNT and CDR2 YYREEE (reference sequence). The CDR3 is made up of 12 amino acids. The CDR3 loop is CASQGAGNTIYF. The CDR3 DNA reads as TGTGCCAGCCAGGGGGCTGGAAACACCATATATTTT.

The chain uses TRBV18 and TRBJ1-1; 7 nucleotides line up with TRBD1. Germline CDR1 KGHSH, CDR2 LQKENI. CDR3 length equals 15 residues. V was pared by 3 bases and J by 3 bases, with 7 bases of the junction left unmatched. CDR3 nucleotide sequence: TGTGCCAGCTCACCGAACCTCCAGGGGGACACTGAAGCTTTCTTT. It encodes CASSPNLQGDTEAFF. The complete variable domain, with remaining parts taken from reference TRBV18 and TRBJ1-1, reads NAGVMQNPRHLVRRRGQEARLRCSPMKGHSHVYWYRQLPEEGLKFMVYLQKENIIDESGMPKERFSAEFPKEGPSILRIQQVVRGDSAAYFCASSPNLQGDTEAFFGQGTRLTVV.

The CDR3, as DNA: TGTGCCAGCAGTTTCAATCCCAGGGACTACGAGCAGTACTTC. This encodes CASSFNPRDYEQYF. The rearrangement uses TRBV27 and TRBJ2-7, with D perhaps TRBD1 (5 bases). The CDR3 has 14 amino acids. The V and J ends lost 3 bases and 3 bases respectively, with 12 bases between them. Germline V gene lookup returns CDR1 MNHEY and CDR2 SMNVEV (reference sequence).

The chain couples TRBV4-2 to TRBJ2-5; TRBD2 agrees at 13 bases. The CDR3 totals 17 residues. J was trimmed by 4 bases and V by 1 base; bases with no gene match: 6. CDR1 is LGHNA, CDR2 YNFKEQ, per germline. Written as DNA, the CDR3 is TGTGCCAGCAGCCAAGGGGAGACTAGCGGGGGGTTAGAGACCCAGTACTTC. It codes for CASSQGETSGGLETQYF.

The DNA for the CDR3 is TGCGCCAGCAGCCAAGCCGGGACTAGCCGGGAGACCCAGTACTTC. As protein: CASSQAGTSRETQYF. The gene calls are TRBV4-1 and TRBJ2-5; TRBD2 aligns across 9 bases. Germline CDR1 and CDR2: MGHRA and YSYEKL. V lost 1 base and J lost 5; bases outside the gene matches: 5. The CDR3 contains 15 residues.

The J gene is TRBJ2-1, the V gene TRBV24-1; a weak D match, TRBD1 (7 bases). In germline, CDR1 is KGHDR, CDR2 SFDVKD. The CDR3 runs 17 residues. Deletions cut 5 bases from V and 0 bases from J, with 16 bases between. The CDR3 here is CATSGGTPGGSYNEQFF. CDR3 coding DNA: TGTGCCACCAGTGGCGGGACTCCAGGGGGCTCCTACAATGAGCAGTTCTTC.

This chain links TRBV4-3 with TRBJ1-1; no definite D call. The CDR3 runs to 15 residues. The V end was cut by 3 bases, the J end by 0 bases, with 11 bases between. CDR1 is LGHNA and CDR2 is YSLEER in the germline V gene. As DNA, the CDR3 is TGCGCCAGCAGCCAGGACGGCTTAATGAACACTGAAGCTTTCTTT. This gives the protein CASSQDGLMNTEAFF.